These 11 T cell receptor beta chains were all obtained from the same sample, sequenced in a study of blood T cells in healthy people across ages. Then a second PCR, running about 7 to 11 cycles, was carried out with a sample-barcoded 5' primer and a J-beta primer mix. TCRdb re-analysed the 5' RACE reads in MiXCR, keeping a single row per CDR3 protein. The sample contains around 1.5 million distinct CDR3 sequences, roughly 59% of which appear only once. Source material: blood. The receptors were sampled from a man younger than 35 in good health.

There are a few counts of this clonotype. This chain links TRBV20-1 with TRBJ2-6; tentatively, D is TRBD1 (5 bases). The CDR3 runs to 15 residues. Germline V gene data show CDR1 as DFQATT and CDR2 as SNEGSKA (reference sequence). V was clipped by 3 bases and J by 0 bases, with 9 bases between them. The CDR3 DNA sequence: TGCAGTGCTAGGGACATCAACTCTGGGGCCAACGTCCTGACTTTC. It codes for CSARDINSGANVLTF.

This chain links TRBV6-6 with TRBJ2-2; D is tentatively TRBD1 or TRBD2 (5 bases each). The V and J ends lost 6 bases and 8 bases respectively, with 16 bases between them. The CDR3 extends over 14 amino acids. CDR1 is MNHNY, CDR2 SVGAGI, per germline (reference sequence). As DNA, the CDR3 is TGTGCCAGCAGGTCGTCTGGGGGTCGGGGGGAGCTGTTTTTT. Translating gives CASRSSGGRGELFF.

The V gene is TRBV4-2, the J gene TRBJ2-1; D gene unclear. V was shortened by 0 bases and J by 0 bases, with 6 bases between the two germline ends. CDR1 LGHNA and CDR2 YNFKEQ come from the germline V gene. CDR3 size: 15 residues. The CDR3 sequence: CASSQESFSYNEQFF. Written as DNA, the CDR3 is TGTGCCAGCAGCCAAGAGTCCTTCTCCTACAATGAGCAGTTCTTC.

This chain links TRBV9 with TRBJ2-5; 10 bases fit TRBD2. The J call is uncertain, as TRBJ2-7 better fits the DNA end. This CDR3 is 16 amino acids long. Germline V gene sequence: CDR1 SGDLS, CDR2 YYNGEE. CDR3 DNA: TGTGCCAGCAGCGTAGAACCTCTAGCGGGGGACTACGAGCAGTACTTC. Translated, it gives CASSVEPLAGDYEQYF.

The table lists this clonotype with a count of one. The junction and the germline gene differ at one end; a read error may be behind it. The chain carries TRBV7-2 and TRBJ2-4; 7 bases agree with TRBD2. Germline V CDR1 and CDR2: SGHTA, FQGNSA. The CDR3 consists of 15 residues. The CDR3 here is CASSHRTSSSYEQHF. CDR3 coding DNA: TGTGCCAGCAGCCATCGGACTAGTTCCTCCTACGAGCAGCACTTC.

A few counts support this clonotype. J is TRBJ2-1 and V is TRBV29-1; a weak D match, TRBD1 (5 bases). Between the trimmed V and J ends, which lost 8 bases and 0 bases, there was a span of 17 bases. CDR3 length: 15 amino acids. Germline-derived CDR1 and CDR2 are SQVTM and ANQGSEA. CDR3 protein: CSLIEDISSYNEQFF. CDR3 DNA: TGCAGCCTCATCGAGGACATCAGCTCCTACAATGAGCAGTTCTTC.

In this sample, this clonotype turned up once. The CDR3 sequence is CASSPWANRGGNQPQHF. In DNA form, the CDR3 reads TGCGCCAGCAGCCCCTGGGCTAACAGGGGAGGCAATCAGCCCCAGCATTTT. The chain uses TRBV4-1 and TRBJ1-5; 7 bases align to TRBD1. There are 17 residues in the CDR3. V gave up 4 bases and J gave up 2 bases; unmatched junction bases: 11. Looked up from germline, CDR1 is MGHRA and CDR2 is YSYEKL.

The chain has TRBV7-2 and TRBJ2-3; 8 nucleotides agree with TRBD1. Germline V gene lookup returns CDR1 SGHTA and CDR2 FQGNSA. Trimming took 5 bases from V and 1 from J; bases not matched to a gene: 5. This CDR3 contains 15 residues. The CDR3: CASSHLQGGTDTQYF. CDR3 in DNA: TGTGCCAGCAGCCACCTACAGGGGGGCACAGATACGCAGTATTTT. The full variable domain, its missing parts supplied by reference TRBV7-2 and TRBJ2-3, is GAGVSQSPSNKVTEKGKDVELRCDPISGHTALYWYRQSLGQGLEFLIYFQGNSAPDKSGLPSDRFSAERTGGSVSTLTIQRTQQEDSAVYLCASSHLQGGTDTQYFGPGTRLTVL.

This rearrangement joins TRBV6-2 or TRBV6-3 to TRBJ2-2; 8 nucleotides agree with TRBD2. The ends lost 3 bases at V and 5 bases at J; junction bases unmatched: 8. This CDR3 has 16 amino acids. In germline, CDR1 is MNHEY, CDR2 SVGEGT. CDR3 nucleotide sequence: TGTGCCAGCAGTTATCGGATGGTAGCGGGGACCGGGGAGCTGTTTTTT. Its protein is CASSYRMVAGTGELFF.

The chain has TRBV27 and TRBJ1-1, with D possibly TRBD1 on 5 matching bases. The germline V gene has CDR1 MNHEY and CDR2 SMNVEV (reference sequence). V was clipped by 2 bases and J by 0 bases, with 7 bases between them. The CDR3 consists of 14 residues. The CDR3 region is CASSLTQVNTEAFF. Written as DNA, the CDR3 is TGTGCCAGCAGTTTAACACAGGTGAACACTGAAGCTTTCTTT.

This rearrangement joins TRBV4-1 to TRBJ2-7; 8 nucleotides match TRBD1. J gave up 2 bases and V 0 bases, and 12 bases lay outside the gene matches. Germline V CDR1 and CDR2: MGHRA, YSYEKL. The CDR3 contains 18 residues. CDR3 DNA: TGCGCCAGCAGCCAAGATCCTGGACAGGGAACAGTCACCTACGAGCAGTACTTC. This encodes CASSQDPGQGTVTYEQYF.